The 21 T cell receptor beta chains given below trace back to one sample, sequenced in a study of vaccination and CD4 T cells after COVID-19. The Oncomine TCR Beta short-read assay was what sequenced the DNA obtained from cultured CD4+ T cells. Each CDR3 protein gets one entry after TCRdb re-called the PCR reads with MiXCR. The sample carries approximately 16,000 distinct CDR3 sequences, around 48% recorded once. Their antigen targets remain unknown. Treatment here: roughly ten-day PBMC culture with coronavirus spike peptide pools or control peptides (ViraFEST assay). The sample consisted of CD4+ T cells from blood, cultured in vitro. The receptors come from a human donor who had recovered from COVID-19.

The V and J genes are TRBV5-4 and TRBJ2-2, with D possibly called TRBD1 or TRBD2 (5 bases each). This CDR3 spans 14 amino acids. Trimming shortened V by 2 bases and J by 4 bases, and 9 bases separated the two germline ends. The germline V gene encodes CDR1 SGHNT and CDR2 YYREEE (reference sequence). In DNA form, the CDR3 reads TGTGCCAGCAGCTTACGGGGCATCACCGGGGAGCTGTTTTTT. Protein sequence: CASSLRGITGELFF.

This sequence joins TRBV6-1 and TRBJ2-4; the D is unclear. The V end lost 0 bases, the J end lost 2 bases, and 11 bases lay between the germline ends. Germline V gives CDR1 MNHNS, CDR2 SASEGT. This CDR3 has 16 amino acids. CDR3 protein: CASSEALGDTKNIQYF. The CDR3 DNA is TGTGCCAGCAGTGAAGCGCTCGGTGATACCAAAAACATTCAGTACTTC.

This clonotype came up a few times. The rearrangement uses TRBV20-1 and TRBJ1-1; D perhaps matches TRBD1 (6 bases). The length of the CDR3 is 13 residues. V was cut by 0 bases and J by 4 bases, with 9 bases left in between. Per germline, CDR1 DFQATT and CDR2 SNEGSKA (reference sequence). The chain's CDR3 is CSARDRGFTEAFF. In DNA form, the CDR3 reads TGCAGTGCTAGAGACAGGGGATTCACTGAAGCTTTCTTT.

The chain links TRBV7-9 to TRBJ2-3; unclear D gene. In germline, CDR1 is SEHNR, CDR2 FQNEAQ (reference sequence). CDR3 length: 12 residues. V was trimmed by 1 base and J by 4 bases, leaving 3 bases between them. The CDR3 is CASSLGADTQYF. In DNA form, the CDR3 reads TGTGCCAGCAGCTTAGGGGCAGATACGCAGTATTTT.

The rearrangement joins TRBV6-1 to TRBJ1-1, with D possibly TRBD1 on 5 matching bases. CDR1 and CDR2 (germline): MNHNS, SASEGT. V was trimmed by 5 bases and J by 7 bases, leaving 20 bases between them. The length of the CDR3 is 15 residues. CDR3: CASSPQEGKDVEAFF. In DNA form, the CDR3 reads TGTGCCAGCAGTCCCCAAGAGGGGAAAGATGTTGAAGCTTTCTTT.

The chain is built from TRBV7-3 and TRBJ2-3; 11 bases fit TRBD2. The V segment lost 3 bases and the J segment 3 bases; nucleotides outside the gene matches: 2. Germline V gene lookup returns CDR1 SGHTA and CDR2 FQGTGA. The CDR3 contains 15 residues. The chain's CDR3 is CASSLTSGVTDTQYF. The CDR3 DNA reads TGTGCCAGCAGCTTGACTAGCGGGGTTACAGATACGCAGTATTTT.

This clonotype was found once. V is TRBV18 and J is TRBJ1-2; D unclear. The CDR3 runs 13 residues. V lost 3 bases to trimming and J lost 8 bases, with 13 bases between them. CDR1 and CDR2 (germline): KGHSH, LQKENI. CDR3 sequence reads: CASSPEPVQGYTF. CDR3 bases: TGTGCCAGCTCACCCGAGCCTGTTCAGGGCTACACCTTC.

The genes are TRBV7-6 and TRBJ2-3; TRBD1 matches at 7 bases. The trim removed 4 bases at V and 0 bases at J, leaving 7 bases unmatched. CDR1 and CDR2 (germline): SGHVS, FNYEAQ. The CDR3 loop spans 16 amino acids. The CDR3 DNA is TGTGCCAGCAGCTCACGGACGGGACAGAGCACAGATACGCAGTATTTT. Translated: CASSSRTGQSTDTQYF.

The chain couples TRBV7-9 to TRBJ1-2; 10 nucleotides agree with TRBD1. V lost 8 bases, J lost 5 bases, and 5 bases stayed unmatched. CDR1 SEHNR and CDR2 FQNEAQ come from the germline V gene (reference sequence). The CDR3 is 13 amino acids. The CDR3 DNA sequence: TGTGCCAGCGGGGGACAGGGGAAATATGGCTACACCTTC. Protein sequence: CASGGQGKYGYTF.

The chain joins TRBV9 to TRBJ1-6, with D perhaps TRBD1 (5 bases). The germline V gene encodes CDR1 SGDLS and CDR2 YYNGEE. This CDR3 is built from 16 residues. The V and J ends lost 4 bases and 9 bases respectively, with 20 bases between them. The CDR3 is CASSPQVGGYGSPLHF. The CDR3 DNA is TGTGCCAGCAGCCCTCAGGTCGGGGGTTACGGTTCACCCCTCCACTTT.

The CDR3 is CASTQGTYEQYF. CDR3 nucleotides: TGTGCCAGCACTCAGGGGACCTACGAGCAGTACTTC. This sequence joins TRBV2 and TRBJ2-7, with D possibly TRBD1 on 6 matching bases. The CDR3 contains 12 residues. V lost 7 bases and J 2 bases, leaving 9 bases between the germline ends. Germline loops: CDR1 SNHLY, CDR2 FYNNEI.

The table lists this clonotype with a few counts. This chain joins TRBV4-1 and TRBJ2-5; no definite D call. This CDR3 spans 14 amino acids. Trimming took 0 bases from V and 4 from J, leaving 9 bases between them. The V gene's germline CDR1 is MGHRA and CDR2 YSYEKL. The CDR3 region is CASSQDTHGETQYF. The CDR3 DNA is TGCGCCAGCAGCCAAGATACCCACGGAGAGACCCAGTACTTC.

This clonotype has more than one count but fewer than ten. V gene TRBV5-1 combines with J gene TRBJ2-1; TRBD2 agrees at 9 bases. The V gene end was trimmed by 5 bases and the J gene end by 5 bases; junction bases not matched to a gene: 8. In germline, CDR1 is SGHRS, CDR2 YFSETQ. CDR3 length equals 15 residues. The CDR3 DNA sequence: TGCGCCAGCAGTCCGGCGCGGGGGGGTAACAATGAGCAGTTCTTC. It is translated as CASSPARGGNNEQFF.

The V and J genes are TRBV2 and TRBJ2-5; 7 bases match TRBD1. The ends lost 3 bases at V and 1 base at J; junction bases unmatched: 2. Germline V lookup: CDR1 SNHLY, CDR2 FYNNEI. The CDR3 consists of 14 residues. CDR3 DNA: TGTGCCAGCAGTGAGGGGACAGTCCAAGAGACCCAGTACTTC. This sequence encodes CASSEGTVQETQYF.

This clonotype showed up just a few times. The gene calls are TRBV7-9 and TRBJ2-4; 8 bases line up with TRBD1. The V gene end was trimmed by 5 bases and the J gene end by 1 base; junction bases not matched to a gene: 7. Germline-derived CDR1 and CDR2 are SEHNR and FQNEAQ (reference sequence). The CDR3 totals 16 residues. The CDR3 DNA reads TGTGCCAGCAGCACCGGACAGGGATGGGCCAAAAACATTCAGTACTTC. Amino acids: CASSTGQGWAKNIQYF.

This chain joins TRBV20-1 and TRBJ1-6; possibly TRBD1 for D (6 bases). The germline V gene has CDR1 DFQATT and CDR2 SNEGSKA (reference sequence). Between the trimmed V and J ends, which lost 1 base and 7 bases, there was a span of 11 bases. The CDR3 loop spans 14 amino acids. Here the CDR3 DNA reads TGCAGTGCTAGAGTAGGACAGCCGAATTCACCCCTCCACTTT. Residues: CSARVGQPNSPLHF.

V usage is TRBV10-1 and J usage is TRBJ1-1, with no clear D. V was pared by 0 bases and J by 9 bases, with 17 bases between. The CDR3 has 15 amino acids. Germline CDR1 and CDR2: WNHNN and SYGVQD (reference sequence). The CDR3 coding sequence is TGCGCCAGCAGTGAGTCGATAAAACTAACAGCTAAAGCTTTCTTT. Amino acid sequence: CASSESIKLTAKAFF.

This rearrangement joins TRBV12-3 or TRBV12-4 to TRBJ1-1; D is unclear. The V gene lost 3 bases and the J gene lost 1 base, with 9 bases spanning the gap. CDR3 length equals 14 residues. The DNA for the CDR3 is TGTGCCAGCAGTTTGAGGGCCAGGAACACTGAAGCTTTCTTT. Translated, it gives CASSLRARNTEAFF.

The V gene is TRBV6-1, the J gene TRBJ2-3; 7 bases align to TRBD2. The V segment lost 8 bases and the J segment 3 bases; nucleotides outside the gene matches: 14. Germline lookup yields CDR1 MNHNS and CDR2 SASEGT. The CDR3 loop spans 16 amino acids. The CDR3 nucleotides are TGTGCCAGCGGAGAAGAACAGCGGGGATTTACAGATACGCAGTATTTT. Amino acids: CASGEEQRGFTDTQYF.

This clonotype was detected once. The rearrangement links TRBV11-3 to TRBJ2-5, with D possibly TRBD2 on 5 matching bases. The CDR3 totals 15 residues. Trimming shortened V by 4 bases and J by 1 base, and 13 bases separated the two germline ends. Germline V gene sequence: CDR1 SGHNT, CDR2 YENEEA. The CDR3 region is CASSSPRTFQETQYF. The CDR3 DNA follows: TGTGCCAGCAGCTCTCCAAGGACTTTCCAAGAGACCCAGTACTTC.

This chain connects TRBV7-9 to TRBJ2-3; TRBD2 aligns across 12 bases. CDR3 length: 18 residues. The J segment lost 3 bases and the V segment lost 3 bases, leaving 10 bases of the junction unmatched. From germline, CDR1 is SEHNR and CDR2 FQNEAQ (reference sequence). CDR3 region: CASSLRLTSGGITDTQYF. The CDR3 nucleotides read TGTGCCAGCAGCTTGCGATTGACTAGCGGGGGTATAACAGATACGCAGTATTTT.